This paragraph reports one TCR beta chain. Its antigen is unknown. A read error is possible here, since a much larger clone lies one base away. These data are taken from a study of molecular identifiers for immune sequencing clone quantification. Overall study results and limits: Beyond 20 RNA copies, clones held over 98% of effector molecules, compared with under 1% in naive cells.

From about 19,000 to 1,100,000 sorted cells, naive CD8 libraries were generated with 10%, 30% or 50% RNA. The sorting of naive CD8 T cells used the CD8+CD4-CCR7+CD45RA+ phenotype. The V and J ends lost 7 bases and 4 bases, in that order; junction bases with no gene match: 12. The V gene's germline CDR1 is DFQATT and CDR2 SNEGSKA (reference sequence). There are 16 residues in the CDR3. Previously described methods and listed TCR primers were employed for the bulk TCR libraries. Using its own MiXCR run on the PCR reads, TCRdb lists one record per CDR3 protein. The sample shows around 320,000 distinct CDR3 sequences, roughly 24% of them seen only once.

The sample consisted of naive CD8+ T cells from blood, with Jurkat cell RNA spiked in. Subset noted: FACS-sorted CD8+CD4-CCR7+CD45RA+ naive T cells. This sequence was found in a human donor in good health. Some libraries in this study had Jurkat cell RNA spiked in. The J gene is TRBJ2-2, the V gene TRBV20-1, with 10 nucleotides matching TRBD2. The DNA of the CDR3 is TGCAGTGTCCCAGTTACTAGCGGGATTCCCACCGGGGAGCTGTTTTTT. Protein sequence: CSVPVTSGIPTGELFF.